This TCR beta chain is from a study of T cell changes during pregnancy in multiple sclerosis. Deletions cut 5 bases from V and 9 bases from J, with 16 bases between. The CDR3 runs 13 residues. CDR1 and CDR2 from the germline V gene are MNHEY and SVGAGI. Produced via immunoSEQ multiplex PCR; TCRdb's table is partial and in-frame only. The sample has about 45,000 clones; more than 80% are singletons. The clonotype originates from a female donor with multiple sclerosis, enrolled in a pregnancy study. The input for sequencing was CD4+ T cells from peripheral blood mononuclear cells, taken before pregnancy. V usage is TRBV6-5 and J usage is TRBJ2-5; D is perhaps TRBD2 (5 bases). The CDR3 DNA reads TGTGCCAGCAGTAAACCGGGAACACTGGCCCAGTACTTC. Encoded protein: CASSKPGTLAQYF.